This paragraph reports one T cell receptor beta chain. Its antigen is unknown. The data are from a study of CD8 T cell repertoires and HIV-1 epitope variants. Study details: Controls were a CMV, EBV and flu pool, Ebola AY9, and no peptide. 1M T cells were kept uncultured as a baseline. Study results and limitations: This assay reports beta chains of antigen-expanded cells, not T cell function.

The CDR3 is made up of 14 amino acids. The V segment lost 7 bases and the J segment 7 bases; nucleotides outside the gene matches: 9. Germline V CDR1 and CDR2: SGHRS, YFSETQ. Sequencing used immunoSEQ multiplex PCR; TCRdb keeps in-frame clones, though not all of them. This sample has thousands of clones, with over 65% found just once. The clonotype originates from a male donor with HIV. Specimen: cultured CD8+ T cells derived from PBMCs. This chain uses TRBV5-1 with TRBJ2-7, with TRBD2 matching over 12 bases. CDR3 sequence: CASGLAGGPEEQYF. DNA of the CDR3: TGCGCCAGCGGCCTAGCGGGAGGGCCTGAGGAGCAGTACTTC.